The 8 T cell receptor beta chains in this list originate from one sample, sequenced in a study of cytomegalovirus exposure and HLA in healthy donors. Amplification used 60 Vbeta primers and 13 Jbeta primers. Generated by immunoSEQ multiplex PCR, the TCRdb table keeps only in-frame clones and is missing some. The sample comprises tens of thousands of clones, approximately 81% of which are singletons, and roughly 2.9% rests with the top ten. Sequenced: PBMCs. All receptors derive from a woman in her 30s in good health and CMV-seronegative.

The CDR3 sequence: CASSPETGNIETQYF. The CDR3 DNA sequence: TGTGCCAGCTCTCCGGAAACAGGGAATATCGAGACCCAGTACTTC. The chain joins TRBV18 to TRBJ2-5; D might be TRBD1 (6 bases). CDR3 length equals 15 residues. Germline V gives CDR1 KGHSH, CDR2 LQKENI. V was cut by 6 bases and J by 5 bases, with 19 bases left in between. The full variable domain, rest sourced from reference TRBV18 and TRBJ2-5, is NAGVMQNPRHLVRRRGQEARLRCSPMKGHSHVYWYRQLPEEGLKFMVYLQKENIIDESGMPKERFSAEFPKEGPSILRIQQVVRGDSAAYFCASSPETGNIETQYFGPGTRLLVL.

The rearrangement links TRBV28 to TRBJ1-2, with 9 bases identical to TRBD1. V gave up 6 bases and J gave up 9 bases; unmatched junction bases: 11. The CDR3 covers 14 residues. Germline CDR1 reads MDHEN; CDR2 reads SYDVKM. Written as DNA, the CDR3 is TGTGCCAGCAGACCTACAGGGGGCGAGAGGAGCTACACCTTC. The encoded protein is CASRPTGGERSYTF.

The chain has TRBV5-6 and TRBJ1-2; D gene ambiguous. The CDR3 loop spans 14 amino acids. V lost 0 bases to trimming and J lost 2 bases, with 8 bases between them. Germline loops: CDR1 SGHDT, CDR2 YYEEEE. CDR3 nucleotides: TGTGCCAGCAGCTTGGGGCAGGCGAACTATGGCTACACCTTC. Translating it yields CASSLGQANYGYTF.

With respect to this clone: One end of the junction does not line up with germline, which may come from a read error. The chain carries TRBV18 and TRBJ1-5; a weak D match, TRBD1 (6 bases). The germline gives CDR1 KGHSH, CDR2 LQKENI. CDR3 length equals 16 residues. Here the CDR3 reads CAGSTTGVNSNQPQHF. CDR3 nucleotides: TGTGCCGGCTCGACGACAGGAGTTAATAGCAATCAGCCCCAGCATTTT.

This chain connects TRBV7-9 to TRBJ1-3, with unresolved D. CDR3 size: 14 residues. Germline values: CDR1 SEHNR, CDR2 FQNEAQ (reference sequence). V was trimmed by 1 base and J by 7 bases, leaving 11 bases between them. The chain's CDR3 is CASSLGKVANTIYF. In nucleotides, the CDR3 is TGTGCCAGCAGCTTAGGAAAGGTAGCGAACACCATATATTTT. The whole variable domain, filled in from reference TRBV7-9 and TRBJ1-3, reads DTGVSQNPRHKITKRGQNVTFRCDPISEHNRLYWYRQTLGQGPEFLTYFQNEAQLEKSRLLSDRFSAERPKGSFSTLEIQRTEQGDSAMYLCASSLGKVANTIYFGEGSWLTVV.

This clone was seen only once. This chain uses TRBV28 with TRBJ2-3; tentatively, D is TRBD1 (5 bases). Germline-derived CDR1 and CDR2 are MDHEN and SYDVKM. The length of the CDR3 is 18 residues. V shed 0 bases and J shed 2 bases, with 18 bases lying between them. The CDR3 sequence is CASSLWDMRQNITDTQYF. The CDR3 nucleotides read TGTGCCAGCAGTTTATGGGACATGAGACAGAACATCACAGATACGCAGTATTTT. Full variable domain (rest looked up from reference TRBV28 and TRBJ2-3): DVKVTQSSRYLVKRTGEKVFLECVQDMDHENMFWYRQDPGLGLRLIYFSYDVKMKEKGDIPEGYSVSREKKERFSLILESASTNQTSMYLCASSLWDMRQNITDTQYFGPGTRLTVL.

J is TRBJ1-5 and V is TRBV27; D call uncertain. Trimming stripped 8 bases from V and 1 base from J, with 15 bases between. The V gene's germline CDR1 is MNHEY and CDR2 SMNVEV (reference sequence). The CDR3 extends over 15 amino acids. The CDR3 DNA is TGTGCCAGCCAAAAGGACTCGAAGAGCAATCAGCCCCAGCATTTT. Its translation: CASQKDSKSNQPQHF.

This clone was seen only a few times. The J gene is TRBJ1-1, the V gene TRBV19; D is uncertain. With 4 bases removed from V and 1 base from J, the gap between germline ends came to 10 bases. CDR3 length: 14 amino acids. The germline V gene has CDR1 LNHDA and CDR2 SQIVND (reference sequence). CDR3: CASSNPGTNTEAFF. The CDR3 DNA reads as TGTGCCAGTAGTAACCCGGGTACGAACACTGAAGCTTTCTTT.